This TCR beta chain was captured by sequencing in a study of T cells expressing NK-cell markers. Turning to the study itself: Out of eight donors sequenced, seven tested HCMV-seropositive and the remaining one seronegative.

The CDR3 has 16 amino acids. Germline lookup yields CDR1 DFQATT and CDR2 SNEGSKA (reference sequence). Each CDR3 protein gets one entry in TCRdb, which reprocessed the 5' RACE reads and gives no DNA. The sample is made up of 150,000 to 180,000 distinct CDR3 sequences, and the top ten hold 37% of it. The chain couples TRBV20-1 to TRBJ2-5; the TCRdb call, TRBD1, lacks DNA for checking. This sequence originates from a woman aged 50 to 65 in good health. The specimen sequenced was blood T cells: a sorted CD56 or NKG2C T cell subset, CD4+ or CD8+ T cells, or bulk PBMC T cells (not recorded which). CDR3 sequence: CSARDLPGAPRETQYF.